This T cell receptor beta chain was captured by sequencing in a study of T cells after yellow fever vaccination. The study, taken as a whole, reports: A secondary response was less intense yet reached its peak sooner, at day 5 versus 15. Clonotypes appearing in both CD4 and CD8 compartments existed, and their share was small.

The CDR3 spans 16 residues. Trimming shortened V by 0 bases and J by 0 bases, and 10 bases separated the two germline ends. The V gene's germline CDR1 is SGHNT and CDR2 YYREEE (reference sequence). TCRdb processed the 5' RACE reads anew with MiXCR; each CDR3 protein has one entry. The repertoire has approximately 600,000 distinct CDR3 sequences, 10% to 15% of them found once; the top ten carry more than 13%. This clonotype was observed a few times. Its specificity is not known. The sequence came from a man in his thirties or forties who received the YFV17D yellow fever vaccine. Sequencing used PBMCs, obtained on the day of the yellow fever booster vaccination. The V and J genes are TRBV5-4 and TRBJ2-1; D is perhaps TRBD2 (5 bases). For the CDR3, the DNA is TGTGCCAGCAGCTTGGGGGGAGATAACTCCTACAATGAGCAGTTCTTC. This sequence encodes CASSLGGDNSYNEQFF.